This T cell receptor (beta chain) was recovered during a study of T cell changes during pregnancy in multiple sclerosis. TCRdb keeps only in-frame clones here, not all; method: immunoSEQ multiplex PCR. The sample carries over 65,000 clones, approximately 93% recorded once. The material was peripheral blood, obtained in the first trimester of pregnancy. The receptor comes from a female donor with multiple sclerosis, enrolled in a pregnancy study.

The DNA for the CDR3 is TGTGCCAGCAGTGACGGGGGGTACACTGAAGCTTTCTTT. It translates to CASSDGGYTEAFF. V and J are TRBV6-1 and TRBJ1-1, with D perhaps matching TRBD1 (5 bases). Trimming removed 3 bases at V and 3 bases at J, with 8 bases between. Germline V lookup: CDR1 MNHNS, CDR2 SASEGT. The CDR3 sequence is 13 residues long.